What follows is one T cell receptor beta chain and its context. Profiling relied on immunoSEQ multiplex PCR, and the TCRdb table lists in-frame clones only, not all of them. This table has about 660,000 clones, 74% appearing once. The sample comes from a study of shared clonotypes between healthy human individuals. The sequenced sample consisted of memory CD4+ T cells sorted from blood. The subset denotes: CD45RA-negative fraction. This sequence originates from a woman in her 30s in good health.

The DNA for the CDR3 is TGTGCCAGCAGCTGGGAAACCTACGAGCAGTACTTC. Translated, it gives CASSWETYEQYF. V is TRBV5-8 and J is TRBJ2-7; D gene uncertain. The germline V gene has CDR1 SGHTS and CDR2 YDEGEE. Trimming left V 3 bases short and J 2 bases short, with 6 bases between. The CDR3 length is 12 residues.